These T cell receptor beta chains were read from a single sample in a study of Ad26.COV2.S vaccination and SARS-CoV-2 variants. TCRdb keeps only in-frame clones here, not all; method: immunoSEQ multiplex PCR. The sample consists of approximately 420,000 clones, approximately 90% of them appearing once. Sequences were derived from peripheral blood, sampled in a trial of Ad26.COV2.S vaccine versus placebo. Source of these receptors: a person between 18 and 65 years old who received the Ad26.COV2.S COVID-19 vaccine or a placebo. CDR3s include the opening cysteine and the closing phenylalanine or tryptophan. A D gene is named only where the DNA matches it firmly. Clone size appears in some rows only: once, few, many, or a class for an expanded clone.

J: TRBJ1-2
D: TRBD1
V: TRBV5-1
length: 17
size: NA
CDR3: CATSLSGIETGGYGYTF
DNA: TGCGCCACCAGCTTAAGTGGAATCGAGACAGGGGGGTATGGCTACACCTTC

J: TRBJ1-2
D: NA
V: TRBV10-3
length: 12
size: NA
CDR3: CAISVGGMGYTF
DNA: TGTGCCATCAGCGTTGGAGGGATGGGCTACACCTTC

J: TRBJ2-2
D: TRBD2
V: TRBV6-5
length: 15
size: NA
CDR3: CASRNPGLATGELFF
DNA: TGTGCCAGCAGAAACCCGGGACTAGCCACCGGGGAGCTGTTTTTT

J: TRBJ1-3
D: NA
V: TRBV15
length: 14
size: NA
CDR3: CATSRETGSPTIYF
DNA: TGTGCCACCAGCAGAGAAACAGGGAGCCCCACCATATATTTT

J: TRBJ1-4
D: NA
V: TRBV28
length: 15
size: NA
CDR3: CASMPQGPTNEKLFF
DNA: TGTGCCAGCATGCCTCAGGGCCCAACTAATGAAAAACTGTTTTTT

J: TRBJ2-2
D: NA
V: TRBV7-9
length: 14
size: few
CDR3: CASSLVGSTGELFF
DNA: TGTGCCAGCAGCTTAGTTGGGAGCACCGGGGAGCTGTTTTTT

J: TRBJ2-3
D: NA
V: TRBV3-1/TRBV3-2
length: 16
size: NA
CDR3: CASSQDGGAYTDTQYF
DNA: TGTGCCAGCAGCCAAGACGGCGGCGCATACACAGATACGCAGTATTTT

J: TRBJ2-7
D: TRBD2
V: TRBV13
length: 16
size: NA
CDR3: CASTRKSLAGPYEQYF
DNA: TGTGCCAGCACTAGGAAGAGTTTAGCGGGGCCCTACGAGCAGTACTTC

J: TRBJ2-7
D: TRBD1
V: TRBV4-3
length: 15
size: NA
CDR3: CASSQEQGSSYEQYF
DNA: TGCGCCAGCAGCCAAGAACAGGGGAGCTCCTACGAGCAGTACTTC

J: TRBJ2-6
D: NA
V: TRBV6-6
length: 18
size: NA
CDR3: CASSPQTGWSSGANVLTF
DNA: TGTGCCAGCAGTCCCCAGACAGGATGGAGCTCTGGGGCCAACGTCCTGACTTTC

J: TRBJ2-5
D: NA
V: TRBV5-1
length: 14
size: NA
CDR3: CASSLGRAQETQYF
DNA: TGCGCCAGCAGCTTGGGGCGGGCACAAGAGACCCAGTACTTC

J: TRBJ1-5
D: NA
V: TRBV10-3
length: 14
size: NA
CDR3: CAISVGVEGQPQHF
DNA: TGTGCCATCAGTGTCGGGGTAGAGGGTCAGCCCCAGCATTTT

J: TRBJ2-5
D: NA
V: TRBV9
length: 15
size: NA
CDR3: CASSVYGGPRETQYF
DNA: TGTGCCAGCAGCGTATATGGGGGGCCTAGGGAGACCCAGTACTTC

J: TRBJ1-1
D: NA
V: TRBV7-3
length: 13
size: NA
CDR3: CASSSNPQAEAFF
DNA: TGTGCCAGCAGCTCGAACCCGCAGGCTGAAGCTTTCTTT

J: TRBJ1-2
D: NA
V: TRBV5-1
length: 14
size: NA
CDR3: CASSPGASNYGYTF
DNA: TGCGCCAGCAGCCCCGGGGCCTCTAACTATGGCTACACCTTC

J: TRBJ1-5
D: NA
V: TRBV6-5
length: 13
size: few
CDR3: CASSMGKYQPQHF
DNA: TGTGCCAGCAGTATGGGGAAGTATCAGCCCCAGCATTTT

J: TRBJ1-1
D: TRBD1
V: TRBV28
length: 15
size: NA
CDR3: CASSNPRGLNTEAFF
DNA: TGTGCCAGCAGCAACCCTAGGGGGCTGAACACTGAAGCTTTCTTT

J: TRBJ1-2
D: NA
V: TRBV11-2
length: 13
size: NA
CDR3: CASSLEPDYGYTF
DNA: TGTGCCAGCAGCTTAGAGCCAGACTATGGCTACACCTTC